This T cell receptor beta chain appears in the sequencing data of a study of cytomegalovirus exposure and HLA in healthy donors. Study information: From HLA-typed donors, an early data release held about 85 million unique TCRs. Study results and caveats: A highly shared variant cluster was judged a likely technical artifact. In an earlier analysis, most TCR beta V segments were productive about 87% or about 30% of the time.

PCR was performed using 60 Vbeta and 13 Jbeta primers. Assay: immunoSEQ multiplex PCR; the TCRdb copy retains only in-frame clones and omits some. Found here are around 150,000 clones, about 68% of them singletons; the top ten hold 1.3% to 1.5%. Germline V lookup: CDR1 WSHSY, CDR2 SAAADI. With 3 bases removed from V and 1 base from J, the gap between germline ends came to 5 bases. The CDR3 contains 13 residues. Comment on this clone: Its target is unknown.

The TCR sequence derives from a man in his late teens or twenties in good health and CMV-seronegative. Sequenced input: PBMCs. The chain couples TRBV10-2 to TRBJ2-3, with D perhaps TRBD1 (5 bases). As DNA, the CDR3 is TGCGCCAGCAGTGACAGGGGCACAGATACGCAGTATTTT. Protein: CASSDRGTDTQYF.